The clone carrying this T cell receptor (beta chain) was detected many times. Its specificity is not known. For TCRbeta, the library was prepared with unique molecular identifiers. A single record per CDR3 protein comes from TCRdb applying MiXCR to the PCR reads. The repertoire includes 25,000 to 30,000 distinct CDR3 sequences, about 5.8% of them detected once, and approximately 7% sits in the top ten. This sample is drawn from a study of T-cell reconstitution after alpha-beta-depleted transplantation in children. Study results and caveats: It was surviving recipient T cells and thymic progenitors that gave some patients high TCRbeta diversity at day 60.

The V end lost 4 bases, the J end lost 6 bases, and 13 bases lay between the germline ends. Germline-derived CDR1 and CDR2 are SGHTA and FQGNSA. This CDR3 region has 13 residues. V and J are TRBV7-2 and TRBJ2-7, with D hard to call. This specimen consisted of PBMCs, mostly from graft donor cells, obtained 180 days after TCRalphabeta/CD19-depleted stem cell transplant. The sequence was obtained from a male patient younger than 18 who had a stem cell transplant for acute myeloid leukemia, so the T cells may come from the graft donor. The CDR3 sequence is CASSWVGSREQYF. The DNA for the CDR3 is TGTGCCAGCAGCTGGGTTGGGTCGCGCGAGCAGTACTTC.